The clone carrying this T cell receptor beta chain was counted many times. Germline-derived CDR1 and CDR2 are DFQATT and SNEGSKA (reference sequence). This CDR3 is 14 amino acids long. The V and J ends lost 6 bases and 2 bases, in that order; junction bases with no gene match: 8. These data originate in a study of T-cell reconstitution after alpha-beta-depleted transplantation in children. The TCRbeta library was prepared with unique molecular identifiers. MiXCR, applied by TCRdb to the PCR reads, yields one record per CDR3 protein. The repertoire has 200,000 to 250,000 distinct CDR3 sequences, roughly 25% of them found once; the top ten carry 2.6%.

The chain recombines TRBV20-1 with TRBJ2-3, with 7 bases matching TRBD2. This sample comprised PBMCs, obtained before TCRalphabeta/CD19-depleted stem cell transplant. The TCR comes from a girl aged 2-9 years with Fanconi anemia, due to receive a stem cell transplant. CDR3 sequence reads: CSATERGHTDTQYF. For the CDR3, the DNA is TGCAGTGCCACCGAGCGGGGCCACACAGATACGCAGTATTTT.